The 15 T cell receptor beta chains below come from one sample, sequenced in a study of sequential checkpoint blockade in melanoma. The repertoire was sequenced with immunoSEQ multiplex PCR; TCRdb's copy has only in-frame clones and lacks some. Seen here are 34,000 or so clones, less than 85% observed once, and the top ten hold more than 15%. Treatment defined: randomized to nivolumab then ipilimumab (arm A) or the reverse (arm B). The specimen comprised CD8+ T cells sorted from blood (inferred from file names), sampled from a patient given nivolumab and ipilimumab in sequence. These receptors were obtained from a human donor with melanoma.

The chain joins TRBV6-5 to TRBJ2-3, with TRBD2 matching 10 bases. The junction had 1 base not matched to a gene; V was cut back by 0 bases and J by 4 bases. The length of the CDR3 is 15 residues. The germline V gene encodes CDR1 MNHEY and CDR2 SVGAGI. The CDR3 DNA reads TGTGCCAGCAGTTACTCAGCGGGGGGGCCAGATACGCAGTATTTT. Residues: CASSYSAGGPDTQYF.

The chain employs TRBV19 and TRBJ2-1; no definite D call. Trimming took off 7 bases at V and 0 bases at J, with 13 bases between the two ends. This CDR3 has 15 amino acids. CDR1 is LNHDA, CDR2 SQIVND, per germline (reference sequence). The CDR3, as DNA: TGTGCCAGTACCCCCGACCCTAGCTCCTACAATGAGCAGTTCTTC. This codes for CASTPDPSSYNEQFF.

This chain links TRBV6-1 with TRBJ2-7; 8 bases map to TRBD2. Losses at the gene ends were 4 bases for V and 3 bases for J; bases not matched to a gene: 17. CDR1 MNHNS and CDR2 SASEGT come from the germline V gene. This CDR3 spans 18 amino acids. The CDR3 nucleotides read TGTGCCAGCAGTGCTGCGAGAAGCGGGAGAAGGACCAGCTACGAGCAGTACTTC. This codes for CASSAARSGRRTSYEQYF.

The chain employs TRBV10-3 and TRBJ2-2; 8 nucleotides agree with TRBD2. CDR1 ENHRY and CDR2 SYGVKD come from the germline V gene. The CDR3 is made up of 15 amino acids. Trimming took 2 bases from V and 5 from J; bases not matched to a gene: 4. CDR3 amino acids: CAISEGGGLTGELFF. As DNA, the CDR3 is TGTGCCATCAGTGAGGGCGGGGGGCTTACCGGGGAGCTGTTTTTT.

This chain connects TRBV6-1 to TRBJ2-7, with a tentative D call TRBD2 (5 bases). The CDR3 has 13 residues. Per germline, CDR1 MNHNS and CDR2 SASEGT. V was shortened by 1 base and J by 2 bases, with 6 bases between the two germline ends. The CDR3 DNA reads as TGTGCCAGCAGTGAAGGGACTGCCTACGAGCAGTACTTC. The encoded protein is CASSEGTAYEQYF.

V gene TRBV28 combines with J gene TRBJ1-4; possibly TRBD1 for D (5 bases). V dropped 7 bases and J dropped 0 bases, with 9 bases sitting between them. In germline, CDR1 is MDHEN, CDR2 SYDVKM. The CDR3 has 14 amino acids. Here the CDR3 DNA reads TGTGCCAGCAAAAAGGGGTCAACTAATGAAAAACTGTTTTTT. This translates into CASKKGSTNEKLFF.

This clone was seen only a few times. V and J are TRBV13 and TRBJ1-1; a possible D gene is TRBD1 (5 bases). V shed 5 bases and J shed 11 bases, with 24 bases lying between them. There are 15 residues in the CDR3. Germline V gene data show CDR1 as PRHDT and CDR2 as FYEKMQ (reference sequence). CDR3 DNA sequence: TGTGCCAGCAGCCCGCCCCGGAGGGGTCCGGAGGGGGCTTTCTTT. This gives the protein CASSPPRRGPEGAFF.

The chain is built from TRBV7-9 and TRBJ2-2; 7 bases match TRBD2. The germline gives CDR1 SEHNR, CDR2 FQNEAQ (reference sequence). V shed 2 bases, J shed 1 base, and the junction held 4 bases outside the gene matches. CDR3 length equals 16 residues. CDR3 sequence reads: CASSLLGGVNTGELFF. CDR3 nucleotides: TGTGCCAGCAGCTTACTGGGGGGGGTGAACACCGGGGAGCTGTTTTTT.

The V and J genes are TRBV5-1 and TRBJ2-1; 9 bases are shared with TRBD1. This CDR3 is 16 amino acids long. Germline CDR1 and CDR2: SGHRS and YFSETQ. Losses at the gene ends were 5 bases for V and 10 bases for J; bases not matched to a gene: 16. The CDR3 nucleotides are TGCGCCAGCAGTACTTGGAGCGGCGCTGACAGGGGGGAGCAGTTCTTC. Its translation: CASSTWSGADRGEQFF. The variable domain in full, with the rest retrieved from reference TRBV5-1 and TRBJ2-1, is KAGVTQTPRYLIKTRGQQVTLSCSPISGHRSVSWYQQTPGQGLQFLFEYFSETQRNKGNFPGRFSGRQFSNSRSEMNVSTLELGDSALYLCASSTWSGADRGEQFFGPGTRLTVL.

V usage is TRBV7-8 and J usage is TRBJ1-2, with 8 bases lining up with TRBD1. CDR1 and CDR2 (germline): SGHVS, FQNEAQ. V trimming: 5 bases; J trimming: 7 bases; junction bases outside the gene matches: 24. The CDR3 extends over 19 amino acids. The CDR3 protein is CASSPTKGAGGLLLLGYTF. CDR3 bases: TGTGCCAGCAGCCCAACAAAGGGGGCAGGGGGCTTACTTTTACTTGGCTACACCTTC.

The chain combines TRBV6-5 with TRBJ1-1; tentative D call: TRBD1 (5 bases). The V gene lost 7 bases and the J gene lost 4 bases, with 13 bases spanning the gap. The CDR3 is made up of 13 amino acids. Per germline, CDR1 MNHEY and CDR2 SVGAGI. Here the CDR3 DNA reads TGTGCCAGCATTCTGACCGGGGGCACTGAAGCTTTCTTT. Encoded protein: CASILTGGTEAFF.

This sequence joins TRBV5-1 and TRBJ2-7; 7 nucleotides line up with TRBD1. The germline gives CDR1 SGHRS, CDR2 YFSETQ. This CDR3 has 14 amino acids. The trim removed 3 bases at V and 3 bases at J, leaving 6 bases unmatched. CDR3 DNA: TGCGCCAGCAGCTCGACAGGGAGTCTCTACGAGCAGTACTTC. This sequence encodes CASSSTGSLYEQYF.

By frequency in the sample, this clone is medium-sized. The gene calls are TRBV27 and TRBJ2-1; tentative D call: TRBD2 (6 bases). CDR3 size: 18 residues. In germline, CDR1 is MNHEY, CDR2 SMNVEV (reference sequence). V lost 1 base, J lost 4 bases, and 20 bases lay in between. The CDR3 sequence: CASSLYPPMGLKYNEQFF. The CDR3 DNA follows: TGTGCCAGCAGTTTATACCCCCCAATGGGACTGAAGTACAATGAGCAGTTCTTC.

V gene TRBV27 combines with J gene TRBJ1-1, with 9 bases fitting TRBD1. Trimming cost V 4 bases and J 1 base; bases outside gene matches: 4. The CDR3 consists of 15 residues. Looked up from germline, CDR1 is MNHEY and CDR2 is SMNVEV (reference sequence). The CDR3 loop reads CASSSWTGENTEAFF. The CDR3 DNA reads TGTGCCAGCAGTTCGTGGACAGGGGAGAACACTGAAGCTTTCTTT.

This sequence joins TRBV5-4 and TRBJ2-7; D is possibly TRBD1 (6 bases). CDR1 is SGHNT, CDR2 YYREEE, per germline (reference sequence). V lost 3 bases, J lost 0 bases, and 10 bases lay in between. This CDR3 has 14 amino acids. The CDR3 loop is CASSSGTNSYEQYF. The CDR3 DNA is TGTGCCAGCAGCTCCGGGACAAACTCCTACGAGCAGTACTTC.